The TCR beta chain described here comes from a study of cytomegalovirus exposure and HLA in healthy donors. Germline V CDR1 and CDR2: KGHSH, LQKENI. The V segment lost 4 bases and the J segment 4 bases; nucleotides outside the gene matches: 4. The CDR3 spans 14 residues. Notes on this clone: Its target is unknown.

TCRdb's table, derived via immunoSEQ multiplex PCR, lists solely in-frame clones and lacks some. The sample holds about 120,000 clones, roughly 90% seen once. General study points: Most sequenced TCRs were rare (though some public TCRs occurred in many donors).

This sequence originates from a woman younger than 35 in good health and CMV-seropositive. Sequences were obtained from PBMCs. The chain is built from TRBV18 and TRBJ1-1, with 9 bases that match TRBD1. Written as DNA, the CDR3 is TGTGCCAGCTCACGCCGGGACAGGGTCACTGAAGCTTTCTTT. This codes for CASSRRDRVTEAFF.